This T cell receptor beta chain is from a study of blood T cell repertoires in COVID-19 (TCRdb year 2020). Turning to the overall study: The collaborator samples originated in the United States, Italy and Spain and spanned the acute and convalescent phases of COVID-19. HLA class I and class II types, where available, came from metadata supplied by the sample provider rather than from assay-based typing. The repertoires were released in a freely available public database intended as a resource for research on the immune response to SARS-CoV-2. The material from the prospective study consisted of cDNA or gDNA derived from T cells, B-cell-depleted T cells, or PBMCs. Nearly every sample came with metadata listing a de-identified subject ID, COVID-19 status, age in years and sex. Deeply sampled blood TCRbeta repertoires from subjects exposed to, actively infected with, or recovered from COVID-19 were included in the dataset. Samples were obtained from the ongoing ImmuneRACE study (first 160 participants) and from approximately 1,200 subjects provided by 6 global collaborators. Findings and caveats that apply to the study as a whole: Clinical and demographic metadata were provided uncurated, with the amount varying by source and participant.

The immunoSEQ Assay, a bias-controlled multiplex PCR, was used to amplify TCRbeta CDR3 regions from genomic DNA. Per the authors' processing: The number of nucleated cells in each sample was estimated by amplification of reference gene primers within the assay. Sequence reads were collapsed and filtered to measure the absolute abundance of every unique TCRbeta CDR3 rearrangement. Productive Simpson clonality was computed per sample as the square root of Simpson's diversity index over productive rearrangements. TCRdb mirrors the immuneACCESS table, restricted to in-frame sequences. Some clones are absent from its copies; in checked studies, under half trace to an unresolved V gene, and the reason for the others is unknown. V, J and clone size were drawn from that table, and D and trimming were deduced from the DNA. Counted in this sample were 180,000 or so clones; 86% of them appeared once. The top ten constitute around 8.3% of the sample.

Its CDR3 holds 14 amino acids, cysteine through phenylalanine. Only the CDR3 DNA is retained, 42 bases long and in frame from the first base. Sequences MNHNS (CDR1) and SASEGT (CDR2) are obtained from the germline V gene. V has 4 bases trimmed and J has 3 bases trimmed; junction bases matching no gene number 4. Whole blood was collected in K2EDTA tubes by collaborating institutions according to the institutions' own protocols. For TCRbeta analysis, collaborators shipped samples as frozen whole blood, isolated PBMCs, or DNA extracted from either of those sample types. As to this clone: This clone's antigen is unknown. No base-level quality is on record; no much larger clone is a single base apart.

This TCR derives from a man aged 60 to 69 with acute or convalescent COVID-19. The V gene is TRBV6-1 and the J gene is TRBJ2-3; TRBD2 agrees with 7 junctional bases. The sample comprised peripheral blood. The CDR3 protein: CASSGAGQTDTQYF. The DNA is TGTGCCAGCAGTGGAGCGGGGCAGACAGATACGCAGTATTTT.